The entry below describes one TCR beta chain. Its antigen remains unknown. The data stem from a study of cytomegalovirus exposure and HLA in healthy donors. Study-level findings and limits: The study labeled fewer than 200 TCR beta chains cytomegalovirus-associated. Across donors, most TCRs were seen rarely, yet some public ones were widespread.

The CDR3 spans 14 residues. Germline V gives CDR1 SGHNT, CDR2 YYREEE (reference sequence). The V segment lost 6 bases and the J segment 4 bases; nucleotides outside the gene matches: 5. The protocol was immunoSEQ multiplex PCR, while the TCRdb copy is restricted to in-frame clones and leaves out a portion. The table records approximately 220,000 clones, 80% to 90% of them present only once. The sequencing input was PBMCs. The TCR comes from a young man in good health and CMV-seronegative. This chain links TRBV5-4 with TRBJ2-3; TRBD2 matches at 10 bases. CDR3 in amino acids: CASMNLAGADTQYF. Written as DNA, the CDR3 is TGTGCCAGCATGAACCTAGCGGGAGCAGATACGCAGTATTTT. Together with reference TRBV5-4 and TRBJ2-3, the CDR3 gives the full variable domain: ETGVTQSPTHLIKTRGQQVTLRCSSQSGHNTVSWYQQALGQGPQFIFQYYREEENGRGNFPPRFSGLQFPNYSSELNVNALELDDSALYLCASMNLAGADTQYFGPGTRLTVL.